This entry lists 14 T cell receptor beta chains sequenced from one sample in a study of T cells in Graves' hyperthyroidism and ophthalmopathy. RNA transcripts were the template for amplifying TCR beta CDR3 regions. Primed by the HTBI set, a first-round RT-PCR was run on the TCR CDR3. TCRdb ran MiXCR on the multiplex PCR reads and lists one entry per CDR3 protein. The profile shows 300,000 to 400,000 distinct CDR3 sequences, around 14% of them singletons. Sequenced sample: blood. These receptors were obtained from a woman in her sixties or seventies with Graves' hyperthyroidism.

This clonotype showed up many times. This chain joins TRBV6-1 and TRBJ2-5; D uncertain. Germline V gene sequence: CDR1 MNHNS, CDR2 SASEGT. V lost 5 bases and J 2 bases, leaving 12 bases between the germline ends. There are 14 residues in the CDR3. The CDR3 DNA follows: TGTGCCAGCAGTTACATCCCAGATCAAGAGACCCAGTACTTC. Its translation: CASSYIPDQETQYF.

This clonotype was detected ten times or more. The chain is built from TRBV11-3 and TRBJ2-3; D remains ambiguous. V dropped 5 bases and J dropped 5 bases, with 11 bases sitting between them. Germline CDR1 reads SGHNT; CDR2 reads YENEEA. The CDR3 length is 13 residues. The CDR3 protein is CASSLEWRDTQYF. DNA of the CDR3: TGTGCCAGCAGCCTGGAGTGGAGAGATACGCAGTATTTT. Variable domain in full (rest from reference TRBV11-3 and TRBJ2-3): EAGVVQSPRYKIIEKKQPVAFWCNPISGHNTLYWYLQNLGQGPELLIRYENEEAVDDSQLPKDRFSAERLKGVDSTLKIQPAELGDSAVYLCASSLEWRDTQYFGPGTRLTVL.

This clonotype was found many times. The rearrangement links TRBV6-2 or TRBV6-3 to TRBJ1-2, with D possibly matching TRBD1 (5 bases). The CDR3 loop spans 19 amino acids. V was clipped by 1 base and J by 3 bases, with 24 bases between them. CDR1 is MNHEY, CDR2 SVGEGT, per germline. The CDR3 loop reads CASSYFYLERTRLDYGYTF. The DNA of the CDR3 is TGTGCCAGCAGTTACTTTTACCTCGAAAGGACACGGCTCGACTATGGCTACACCTTC.

This clonotype was observed at least ten times. The chain carries TRBV9 and TRBJ1-2; 10 positions agree with TRBD1. Per the germline V gene, CDR1 is SGDLS and CDR2 is YYNGEE. The CDR3 runs 15 residues. After removal of 3 bases from V and 7 bases from J, the junction contained 9 bases not matched to a gene. The CDR3 nucleotides are TGTGCCAGCAGCGCGACAGGGGGCAGGTTAGGTGGCTACACCTTC. It yields the protein CASSATGGRLGGYTF.

This clonotype was detected many times. The chain carries TRBV27 and TRBJ2-7, with 7 bases that match TRBD2. The germline CDR1 and CDR2 sequences are MNHEY and SMNVEV (reference sequence). J was trimmed by 3 bases and V by 4 bases; bases with no gene match: 3. CDR3 length equals 13 residues. The CDR3 sequence is CASSSGLHYEQYF. The CDR3 DNA reads TGTGCCAGCAGTTCGGGACTACACTACGAGCAGTACTTC.

This clonotype came up a few times. The rearrangement joins TRBV27 to TRBJ2-6; no clear D gene. Trimming pared 4 bases from V and 3 bases from J, leaving 7 bases between. Germline V lookup: CDR1 MNHEY, CDR2 SMNVEV (reference sequence). This CDR3 spans 14 amino acids. CDR3 DNA: TGTGCCAGCAGTTCCCCGGGTGGGGCCAACGTCCTGACTTTC. It yields the protein CASSSPGGANVLTF.

V and J are TRBV12-3 or TRBV12-4 and TRBJ2-2; D possibly corresponds to TRBD1 (5 bases). The V end was cut by 7 bases, the J end by 1 base, with 16 bases between. CDR3 length equals 16 residues. CDR3 amino acids: CASNPRQILNTGELFF. DNA for the CDR3: TGTGCCAGCAACCCGCGACAGATTCTGAACACCGGGGAGCTGTTTTTT.

This clonotype was picked up a small number of times. The CDR3 DNA is TGTGCCAGCAGCTTAATGCGGAACACCGGGGAGCTGTTTTTT. Translation: CASSLMRNTGELFF. The chain combines TRBV11-3 with TRBJ2-2; D call uncertain. V lost 2 bases and J lost 1, with 5 bases in between. This CDR3 has 14 amino acids. CDR1 and CDR2 (germline): SGHNT, YENEEA. The whole variable domain, filled in from reference TRBV11-3 and TRBJ2-2, reads EAGVVQSPRYKIIEKKQPVAFWCNPISGHNTLYWYLQNLGQGPELLIRYENEEAVDDSQLPKDRFSAERLKGVDSTLKIQPAELGDSAVYLCASSLMRNTGELFFGEGSRLTVL.

The chain carries TRBV7-9 and TRBJ2-5; TRBD2 might be the D (6 bases). The V end was cut by 6 bases, the J end by 5 bases, with 10 bases between. The CDR3 has 12 residues. Germline CDR1 SEHNR, CDR2 FQNEAQ (reference sequence). DNA for the CDR3: TGTGCCAGCAGTTACGGGAGCGAGACCCAGTACTTC. Translating it yields CASSYGSETQYF.

In its sample, this clonotype was seen many times. J is TRBJ2-1 and V is TRBV11-2, with 9 bases identical to TRBD2. Unmatched junction bases numbered 8, after V lost 4 bases and J lost 7 bases. CDR1 and CDR2 from the germline V gene are SGHAT and FQNNGV. The CDR3 totals 15 residues. In DNA, the CDR3 is TGTGCCAGCAGCTCTAGGGCGACTAGCGGTAATGAGCAGTTCTTC. Residues: CASSSRATSGNEQFF.

J is TRBJ1-5 and V is TRBV27, with 12 positions matching TRBD1. Trimming at V came to 6 bases and at J to 5 bases, leaving 5 bases not matched to a gene. The CDR3 contains 15 residues. Germline lookup yields CDR1 MNHEY and CDR2 SMNVEV (reference sequence). CDR3 loop: CASSPGQGAYQPQHF. CDR3 DNA sequence: TGTGCCAGCAGCCCGGGACAGGGGGCGTATCAGCCCCAGCATTTT.

This clonotype was seen ten or more times. The CDR3 DNA reads TGTGCCAGCAGCGACCTGGTGGCAGATACGCAGTATTTT. As protein: CASSDLVADTQYF. This rearrangement joins TRBV6-1 to TRBJ2-3; D gene ambiguous. CDR1 and CDR2 (germline): MNHNS, SASEGT. V was shortened by 6 bases and J by 4 bases, with 11 bases between the two germline ends. This CDR3 spans 13 amino acids.

In its sample, this clonotype was seen a few times. V is TRBV6-1 and J is TRBJ2-1; 10 nucleotides line up with TRBD2. Germline CDR1 is MNHNS and CDR2 is SASEGT. CDR3 length: 15 amino acids. V shed 7 bases and J 5 bases; nucleotides not matched to a gene: 8. CDR3 residues: CASTSGRGNNNEQFF. The CDR3 nucleotides read TGTGCCAGCACCAGCGGGAGGGGGAATAACAATGAGCAGTTCTTC.

V and J are TRBV6-2 or TRBV6-3 and TRBJ2-2; D not certain. The CDR3 consists of 11 residues. The ends were cut back, 1 base at V and 8 bases at J, with 2 bases in the middle. CDR1 is MNHEY and CDR2 is SVGEGT in the germline V gene. The CDR3 DNA sequence: TGTGCCAGCAGTTACTGGGGGGAGCTGTTTTTT. This codes for CASSYWGELFF.